The subject of this entry is one TCR beta chain. Its specificity is unknown. The data belong to a study of T cells in Graves' hyperthyroidism and ophthalmopathy. RNA transcripts were the template for amplifying TCR beta CDR3 regions. TCR CDR3 underwent first-round RT-PCR with the HTBI primer set. TCRdb used MiXCR to reprocess the multiplex PCR reads, holding one entry per CDR3 protein. The repertoire has approximately 740,000 distinct CDR3 sequences, around 15% of them found once; the top ten carry roughly 10%. Study-level results: The majority of expanded thyroid clonotypes above 0.001 also appeared in blood.

The specimen sequenced was blood. This clonotype was obtained from a woman aged 18-30 years with Graves' hyperthyroidism.

The CDR3 nucleotides are TGTGCCAGCGGGGACAGGAACTCACCCCTCCACTTT. Translation gives CASGDRNSPLHF. V is TRBV12-3 or TRBV12-4 and J is TRBJ1-6, with 8 nucleotides matching TRBD1. With 8 bases clipped from V and 10 bases from J, the junction kept 4 bases outside the gene matches. This CDR3 has 12 amino acids.